Given below is one T cell receptor (beta chain) in context. The antigen remains unidentified. The sample belongs to a study of T cell responses to AZD1222 COVID-19 vaccine. Study-wide results and caveats: Reportedly, nearly half of unique spike TCRs recognized epitopes outside B.1.351/B.1.1.7 mutations.

Sequenced by immunoSEQ multiplex PCR; TCRdb stores in-frame clones only, minus some. Of roughly 100,000 clones listed, 86% were seen once; the top ten hold 4% to 6%. The CDR3 covers 15 residues. The junction had 3 bases not matched to a gene; V was cut back by 0 bases and J by 8 bases. Germline CDR1 is SGDLS and CDR2 is YYNGEE. The origin of this receptor is an adult in good health. The V call is TRBV9, the J call TRBJ2-1; 12 bases align to TRBD2. The sample in question was peripheral blood, obtained on day 0 of AZD1222 vaccination. In nucleotides, the CDR3 is TGTGCCAGCAGCGTAGTGGCTAGCGGGGGGGATGAGCAGTTCTTC. This codes for CASSVVASGGDEQFF.